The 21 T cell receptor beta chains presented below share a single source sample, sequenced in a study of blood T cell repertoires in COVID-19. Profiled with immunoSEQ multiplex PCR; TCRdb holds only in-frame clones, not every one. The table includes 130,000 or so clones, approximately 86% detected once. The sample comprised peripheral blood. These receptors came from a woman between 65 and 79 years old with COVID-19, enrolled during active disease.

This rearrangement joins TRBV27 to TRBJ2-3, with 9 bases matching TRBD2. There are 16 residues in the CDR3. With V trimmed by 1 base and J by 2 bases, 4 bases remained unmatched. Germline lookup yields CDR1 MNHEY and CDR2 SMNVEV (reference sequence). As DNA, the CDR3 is TGTGCCAGCAGTTTATGGGCGGGGGGGCACACAGATACGCAGTATTTT. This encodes CASSLWAGGHTDTQYF.

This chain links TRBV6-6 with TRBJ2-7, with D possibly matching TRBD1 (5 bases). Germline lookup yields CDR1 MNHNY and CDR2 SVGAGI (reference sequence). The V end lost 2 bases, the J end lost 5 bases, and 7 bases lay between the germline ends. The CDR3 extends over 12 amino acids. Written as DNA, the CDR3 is TGTGCCAGCAGTTACAGGGGCGACGAGCAGTACTTC. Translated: CASSYRGDEQYF.

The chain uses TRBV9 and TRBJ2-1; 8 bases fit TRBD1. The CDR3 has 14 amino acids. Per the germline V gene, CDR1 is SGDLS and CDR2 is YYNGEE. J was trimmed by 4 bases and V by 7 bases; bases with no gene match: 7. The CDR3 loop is CASRPGQVYNEQFF. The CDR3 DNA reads TGTGCCAGCCGACCGGGACAGGTTTACAATGAGCAGTTCTTC.

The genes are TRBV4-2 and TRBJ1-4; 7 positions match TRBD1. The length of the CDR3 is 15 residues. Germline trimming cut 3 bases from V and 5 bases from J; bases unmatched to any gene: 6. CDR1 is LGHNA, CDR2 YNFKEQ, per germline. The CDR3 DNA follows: TGTGCCAGCAGCCATCCGGACAGGTTAAATGAAAAACTGTTTTTT. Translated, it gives CASSHPDRLNEKLFF.

CDR3 coding DNA: TGTGCCAGTTCAAACGGAGGAACCTACGAGCAGTACTTC. Amino acids: CASSNGGTYEQYF. The chain employs TRBV19 and TRBJ2-7, with D possibly matching TRBD2 (5 bases). Germline CDR1 is LNHDA and CDR2 is SQIVND (reference sequence). The CDR3 contains 13 residues. Trimming stripped 8 bases from V and 2 bases from J, with 13 bases between. The whole variable domain, remainder taken from reference TRBV19 and TRBJ2-7, is DGGITQSPKYLFRKEGQNVTLSCEQNLNHDAMYWYRQDPGQGLRLIYYSQIVNDFQKGDIAEGYSVSREKKESFPLTVTSAQKNPTAFYLCASSNGGTYEQYFGPGTRLTVT.

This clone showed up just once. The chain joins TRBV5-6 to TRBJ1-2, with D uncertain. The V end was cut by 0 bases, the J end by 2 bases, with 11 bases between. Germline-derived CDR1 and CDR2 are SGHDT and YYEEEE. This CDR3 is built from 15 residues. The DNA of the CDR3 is TGTGCCAGCAGCTTGGACCCGGGAGCGAACTATGGCTACACCTTC. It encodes CASSLDPGANYGYTF.

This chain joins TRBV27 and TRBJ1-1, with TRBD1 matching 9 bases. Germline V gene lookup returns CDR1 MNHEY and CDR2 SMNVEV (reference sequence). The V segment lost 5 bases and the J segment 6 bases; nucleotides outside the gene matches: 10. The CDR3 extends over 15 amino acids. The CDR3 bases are TGTGCCAGCAGTCATAGGGACAGGGTAAGGTCTGAAGCTTTCTTT. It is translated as CASSHRDRVRSEAFF.

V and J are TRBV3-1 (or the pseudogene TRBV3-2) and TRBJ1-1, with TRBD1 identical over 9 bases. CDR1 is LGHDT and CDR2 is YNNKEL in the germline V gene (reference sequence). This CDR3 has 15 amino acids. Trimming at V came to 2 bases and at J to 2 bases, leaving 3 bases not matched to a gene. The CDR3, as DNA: TGTGCCAGCAGCCAAAAACAGGGGGCTAACACTGAAGCTTTCTTT. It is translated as CASSQKQGANTEAFF.

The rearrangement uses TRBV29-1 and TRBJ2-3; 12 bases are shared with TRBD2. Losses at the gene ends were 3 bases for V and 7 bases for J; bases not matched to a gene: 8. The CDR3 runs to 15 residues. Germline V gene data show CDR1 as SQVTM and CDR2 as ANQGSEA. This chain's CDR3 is CSVDTLAGGPYTQYF. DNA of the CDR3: TGCAGCGTTGATACCCTAGCGGGGGGGCCATATACGCAGTATTTT.

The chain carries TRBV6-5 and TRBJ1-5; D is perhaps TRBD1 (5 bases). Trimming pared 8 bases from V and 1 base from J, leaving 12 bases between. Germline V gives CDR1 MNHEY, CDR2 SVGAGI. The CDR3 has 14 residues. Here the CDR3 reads CASGWGASNQPQHF. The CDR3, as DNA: TGTGCCAGCGGCTGGGGCGCGAGCAATCAGCCCCAGCATTTT.

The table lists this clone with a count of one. This CDR3 is CASSSRQPNQETQYF. The CDR3 DNA is TGTGCCAGCAGCAGCCGACAGCCCAACCAAGAGACCCAGTACTTC. The genes are TRBV7-6 and TRBJ2-5, with D possibly being TRBD1 (5 bases). Germline CDR1 and CDR2: SGHVS and FNYEAQ. V shed 5 bases and J shed 0 bases, with 13 bases lying between them. This CDR3 has 15 amino acids. Based on the CDR3 plus reference TRBV7-6 and TRBJ2-5, the full variable domain is GAGVSQSPRYKVTKRGQDVALRCDPISGHVSLYWYRQALGQGPEFLTYFNYEAQQDKSGLPNDRFSAERPEGSISTLTIQRTEQRDSAMYRCASSSRQPNQETQYFGPGTRLLVL.

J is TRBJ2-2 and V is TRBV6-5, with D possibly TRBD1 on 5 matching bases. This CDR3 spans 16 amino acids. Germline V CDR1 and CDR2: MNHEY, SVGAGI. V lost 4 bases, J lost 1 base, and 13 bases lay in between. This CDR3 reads CASSLDNALNTGELFF. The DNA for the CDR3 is TGTGCCAGCAGTTTGGACAACGCCTTGAACACCGGGGAGCTGTTTTTT.

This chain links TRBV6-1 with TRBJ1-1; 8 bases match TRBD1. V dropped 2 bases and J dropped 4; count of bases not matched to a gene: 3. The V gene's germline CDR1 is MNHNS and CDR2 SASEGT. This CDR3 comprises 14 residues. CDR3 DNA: TGTGCCAGCAGTGAACTGGACAGGGTCACTGAAGCTTTCTTT. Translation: CASSELDRVTEAFF.

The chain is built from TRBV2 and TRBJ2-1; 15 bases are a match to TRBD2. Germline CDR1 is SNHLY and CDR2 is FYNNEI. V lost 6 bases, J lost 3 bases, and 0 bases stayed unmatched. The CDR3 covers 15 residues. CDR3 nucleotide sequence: TGTGCCAGCAGGGGACTAGCGGGGGGCTACAATGAGCAGTTCTTC. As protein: CASRGLAGGYNEQFF.

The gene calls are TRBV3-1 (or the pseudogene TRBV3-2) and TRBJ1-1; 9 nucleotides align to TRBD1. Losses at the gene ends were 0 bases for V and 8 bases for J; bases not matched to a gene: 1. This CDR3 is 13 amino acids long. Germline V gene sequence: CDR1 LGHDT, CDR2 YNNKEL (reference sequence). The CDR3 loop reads CASSQEGTGEAFF. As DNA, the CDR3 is TGTGCCAGCAGCCAAGAAGGGACAGGGGAAGCTTTCTTT.

The chain's CDR3 is CASSLIVGGANTGELFF. The CDR3 bases are TGTGCCAGCAGCTTAATAGTAGGAGGCGCGAACACCGGGGAGCTGTTTTTT. This rearrangement joins TRBV7-3 to TRBJ2-2; the D gene is possibly TRBD2 (5 bases). The germline CDR1 and CDR2 sequences are SGHTA and FQGTGA. This CDR3 contains 17 residues. The V and J ends lost 1 base and 0 bases respectively, with 12 bases between them.

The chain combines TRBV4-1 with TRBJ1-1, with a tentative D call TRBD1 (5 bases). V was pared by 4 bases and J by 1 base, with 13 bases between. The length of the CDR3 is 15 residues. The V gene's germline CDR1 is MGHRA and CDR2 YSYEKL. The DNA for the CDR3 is TGCGCCAGCAGCCCGGGACTTGGCCGGAACACTGAAGCTTTCTTT. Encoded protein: CASSPGLGRNTEAFF.

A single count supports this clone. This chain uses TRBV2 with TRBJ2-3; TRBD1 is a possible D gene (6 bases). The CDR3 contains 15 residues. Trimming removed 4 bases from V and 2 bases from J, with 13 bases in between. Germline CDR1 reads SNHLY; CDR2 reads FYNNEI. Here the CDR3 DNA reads TGTGCCAGCAGTGGTCAGGGGCTTGTCACAGATACGCAGTATTTT. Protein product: CASSGQGLVTDTQYF.

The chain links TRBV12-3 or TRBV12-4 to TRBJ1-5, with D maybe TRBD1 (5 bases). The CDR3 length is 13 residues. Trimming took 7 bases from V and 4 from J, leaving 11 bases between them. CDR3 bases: TGTGCCAGCACTAGGGGATTTAATCAGCCCCAGCATTTT. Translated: CASTRGFNQPQHF.

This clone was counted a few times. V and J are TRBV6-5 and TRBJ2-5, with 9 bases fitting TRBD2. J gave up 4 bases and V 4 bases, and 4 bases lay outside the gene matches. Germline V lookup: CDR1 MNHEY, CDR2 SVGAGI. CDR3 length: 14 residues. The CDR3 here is CASSLAGAGETQYF. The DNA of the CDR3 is TGTGCCAGCAGTTTAGCGGGGGCGGGAGAGACCCAGTACTTC.

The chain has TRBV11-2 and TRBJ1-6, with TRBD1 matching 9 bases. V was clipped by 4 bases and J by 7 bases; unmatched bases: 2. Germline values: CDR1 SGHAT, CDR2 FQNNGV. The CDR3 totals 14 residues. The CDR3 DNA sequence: TGTGCCAGCAGCTGGGGGACAGGGAATTCACCCCTCCACTTT. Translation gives CASSWGTGNSPLHF.